Listed below are T cell receptor beta chains from one sample, sequenced in a study of neurological immune-mediated disorders. TCRdb passed the 5' RACE reads through MiXCR, listing each CDR3 protein once. Of approximately 38,000 distinct CDR3 sequences listed, around a tenth are singletons. Sequencing was carried out using CD4+ T cells from blood. The receptors shown here come from a woman in her 30s with HTLV-1-associated myelopathy (HAM/TSP). The conserved cysteine and the conserved F or W are not part of the CDR3 here. Fields, in order: V gene, CDR3 protein.

>TRBV21-1
ASSKARCVGSNNQPQH
>TRBV3-1
ASSQDFRATNYGYT
>TRBV20-1
SARVQGMNGYT
>TRBV20-1
SAKDRGYLDTQY
>TRBV20-1
SARDLSNQPQH
>TRBV5-1
ASSPVNTGELF
>TRBV27
ASSLWTPGQGYNEQF
>TRBV5-1
ASSSEPNYGYT
>TRBV3-1
ASSLITGELF
>TRBV5-1
ASSLVTPGQNSNYGYT
>TRBV20-1
SVATGETLYEQY
>TRBV7-8
ASSLGTGYYGYT
>TRBV29-1
SVEPSLGAMNTEAF
>TRBV27
ASSLSRTSGGPRGEQF
>TRBV5-5
ASSYTAGTGGNEQF
>TRBV7-3
ASSFRQGGTLH
>TRBV20-1
SASLFMGSNEKLF
>TRBV9
ASSVAAQPDYGYT
>TRBV10-3
AISEGEQPQH
>TRBV5-1
ASSLEAQVHSPLH
>TRBV20-1
SANSRFDAF
>TRBV29-1
SVPQGRGYT
>TRBV18
ASSPQGNNEKLF
>TRBV3-1
ASRKTTTGAGEQY
>TRBV5-1
ASSPGHSYEQY
>TRBV20-1
SATALGYTQY
>TRBV3-1
ASSQGKLAPTDTQY
>TRBV10-2
ASSLSGGPYNEQF
>TRBV18
ASSPEAGTYYGEQY
>TRBV2
ASSEGAGEKLF
>TRBV24-1
ATSDSTLETYNEQF
>TRBV5-1
ASNPARASGEAF
>TRBV3-1
ASSQGRLGQPQH
>TRBV6-1
ASTRGNTEAF
>TRBV2
ASGGGAGDTQY
>TRBV20-1
SAREDPRTSGSYNEQF
>TRBV20-1
SAPGTGGYEQY
>TRBV5-1
ASSFYICSASGVQQGRNEKLF
>TRBV20-1
SARVPGQPITDTQY
>TRBV5-8
ASSLPITEAF
>TRBV28
ASSSTGGGYT
>TRBV5-5
ASSLTSSQETQY
>TRBV5-1
ASSLDGQGAGEQY
>TRBV14
ASSPDPASTGGQF
>TRBV12-3/TRBV12-4
ASGLRTSPNQQF
>TRBV5-1
ASSLSLEYEQY
>TRBV5-1
ASSFTTSGDYEQY
>TRBV7-8
ASSLAQQGLYQPQH
>TRBV5-1
ASSFLSGGRTEAF
>TRBV20-1
SAKLQGNYGYT
>TRBV5-1
ASSLAGGTEGEKLF
>TRBV20-1
SARDLRSGGNTGKMF
>TRBV19
ASSILQGHSGANVLT
>TRBV6-6
ASSYMIGGEQY
>TRBV12-3/TRBV12-4
ASSFRENEKLF
>TRBV4-1
ASSQLGAVNSPLH
>TRBV20-1
SASSGSRLNNEQF
>TRBV30
AWSSGHGANEQF
>TRBV19
ASSSAAGTQGT
>TRBV20-1
SARLSTGPNEKLF